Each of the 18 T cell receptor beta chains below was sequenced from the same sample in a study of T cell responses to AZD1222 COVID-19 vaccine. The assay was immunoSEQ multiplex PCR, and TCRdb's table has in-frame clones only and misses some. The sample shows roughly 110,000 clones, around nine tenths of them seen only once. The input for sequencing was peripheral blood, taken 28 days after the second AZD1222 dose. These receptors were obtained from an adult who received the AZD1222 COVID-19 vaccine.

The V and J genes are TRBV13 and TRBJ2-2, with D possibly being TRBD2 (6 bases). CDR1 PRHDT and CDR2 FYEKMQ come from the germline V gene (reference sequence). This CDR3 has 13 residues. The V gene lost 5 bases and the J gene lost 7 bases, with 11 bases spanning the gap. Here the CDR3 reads CASSPGLHGELFF. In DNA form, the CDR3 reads TGTGCCAGCAGCCCGGGACTGCACGGGGAGCTGTTTTTT.

CDR3 nucleotide sequence: TGTGCCAGCAGCTTCCGGGCGAACTATGGCTACACCTTC. Residues: CASSFRANYGYTF. This chain joins TRBV7-2 and TRBJ1-2; D gene unclear. This CDR3 contains 13 residues. V lost 3 bases and J 2 bases, leaving 7 bases between the germline ends. Germline V CDR1 and CDR2: SGHTA, FQGNSA. Full variable domain (remainder filled in from reference TRBV7-2 and TRBJ1-2): GAGVSQSPSNKVTEKGKDVELRCDPISGHTALYWYRQSLGQGLEFLIYFQGNSAPDKSGLPSDRFSAERTGGSVSTLTIQRTQQEDSAVYLCASSFRANYGYTFGSGTRLTVV.

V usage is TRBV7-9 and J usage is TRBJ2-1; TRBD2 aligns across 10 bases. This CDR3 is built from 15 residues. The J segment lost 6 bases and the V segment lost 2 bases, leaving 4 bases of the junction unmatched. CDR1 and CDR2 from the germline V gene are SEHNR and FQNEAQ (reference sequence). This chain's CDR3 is CASSLSGGAFNEQFF. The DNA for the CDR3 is TGTGCCAGCAGCTTAAGCGGGGGGGCGTTCAATGAGCAGTTCTTC.

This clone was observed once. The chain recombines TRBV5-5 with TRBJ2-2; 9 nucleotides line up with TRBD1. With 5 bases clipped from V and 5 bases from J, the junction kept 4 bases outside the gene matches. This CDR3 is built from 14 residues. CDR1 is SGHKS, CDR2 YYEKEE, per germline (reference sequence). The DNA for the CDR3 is TGTGCCAGCAGGGCCGGGACAGGGACCGGGGAGCTGTTTTTT. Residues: CASRAGTGTGELFF.

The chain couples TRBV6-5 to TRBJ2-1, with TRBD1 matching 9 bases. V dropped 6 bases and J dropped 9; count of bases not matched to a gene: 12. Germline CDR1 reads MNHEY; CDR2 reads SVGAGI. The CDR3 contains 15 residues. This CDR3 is CASSPGTGTVVEQFF. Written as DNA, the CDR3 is TGTGCCAGCAGCCCCGGGACAGGGACCGTTGTTGAGCAGTTCTTC.

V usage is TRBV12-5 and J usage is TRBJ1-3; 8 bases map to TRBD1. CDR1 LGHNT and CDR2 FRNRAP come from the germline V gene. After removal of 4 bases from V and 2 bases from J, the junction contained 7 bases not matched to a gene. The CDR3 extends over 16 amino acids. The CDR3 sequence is CASGSPGTGTGNTIYF. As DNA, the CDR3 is TGTGCTAGTGGTTCCCCCGGGACAGGCACTGGAAACACCATATATTTT.

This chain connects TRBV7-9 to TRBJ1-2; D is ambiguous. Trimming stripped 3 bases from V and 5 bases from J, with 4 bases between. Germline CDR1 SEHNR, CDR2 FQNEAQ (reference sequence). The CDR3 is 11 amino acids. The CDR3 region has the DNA TGTGCCAGCAGCTTGCTATATGGCTACACCTTC. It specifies CASSLLYGYTF.

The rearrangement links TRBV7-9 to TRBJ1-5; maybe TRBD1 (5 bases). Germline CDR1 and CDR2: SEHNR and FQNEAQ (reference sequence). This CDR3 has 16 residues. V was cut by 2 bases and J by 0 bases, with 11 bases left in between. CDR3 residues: CASSLWDGFSNQPQHF. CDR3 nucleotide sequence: TGTGCCAGCAGCTTATGGGACGGCTTTAGCAATCAGCCCCAGCATTTT.

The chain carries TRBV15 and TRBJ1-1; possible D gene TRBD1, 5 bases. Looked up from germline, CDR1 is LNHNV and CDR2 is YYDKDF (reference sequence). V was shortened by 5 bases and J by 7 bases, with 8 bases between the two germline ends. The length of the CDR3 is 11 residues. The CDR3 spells CATSRGVEAFF. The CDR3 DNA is TGTGCCACCAGCCGAGGGGTTGAAGCTTTCTTT.

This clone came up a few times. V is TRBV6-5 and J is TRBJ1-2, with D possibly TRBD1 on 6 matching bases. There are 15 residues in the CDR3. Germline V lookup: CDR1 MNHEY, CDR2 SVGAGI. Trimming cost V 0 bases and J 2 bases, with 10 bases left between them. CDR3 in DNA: TGTGCCAGCAGTTACTCGGGGACACTGAACTATGGCTACACCTTC. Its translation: CASSYSGTLNYGYTF.

The CDR3 region has the DNA TGTGCCTGGAGTAAGGCGGACAGGTCCTACGAGCAGTACTTC. Translated: CAWSKADRSYEQYF. The chain has TRBV30 and TRBJ2-7; 7 nucleotides match TRBD1. Germline assignment: CDR1 GTSNPN and CDR2 SVGIG (reference sequence). V lost 2 bases and J lost 1; bases outside the gene matches: 5. The CDR3 sequence is 14 residues long.

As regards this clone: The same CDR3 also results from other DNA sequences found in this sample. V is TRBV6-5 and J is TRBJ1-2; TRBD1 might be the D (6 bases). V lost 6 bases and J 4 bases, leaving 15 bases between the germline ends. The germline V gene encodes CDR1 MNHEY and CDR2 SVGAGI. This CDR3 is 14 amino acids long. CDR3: CASSHRERGYGYTF. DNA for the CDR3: TGTGCCAGCAGCCACAGGGAGCGCGGCTATGGCTACACCTTC.

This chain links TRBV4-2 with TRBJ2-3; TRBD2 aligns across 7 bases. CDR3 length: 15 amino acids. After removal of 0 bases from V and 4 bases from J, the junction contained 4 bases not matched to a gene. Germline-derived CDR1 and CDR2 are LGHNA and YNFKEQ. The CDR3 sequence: CASSQDPGGSDTQYF. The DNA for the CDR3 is TGTGCCAGCAGCCAAGATCCGGGGGGTTCAGATACGCAGTATTTT.

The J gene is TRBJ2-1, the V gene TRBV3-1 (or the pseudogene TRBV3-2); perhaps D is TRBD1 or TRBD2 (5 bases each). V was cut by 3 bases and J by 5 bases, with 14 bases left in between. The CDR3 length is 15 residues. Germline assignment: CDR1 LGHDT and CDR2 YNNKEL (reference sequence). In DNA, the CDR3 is TGTGCCAGCAGCCAGGGGGACCCTGCTGACAATGAGCAGTTCTTC. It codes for CASSQGDPADNEQFF.

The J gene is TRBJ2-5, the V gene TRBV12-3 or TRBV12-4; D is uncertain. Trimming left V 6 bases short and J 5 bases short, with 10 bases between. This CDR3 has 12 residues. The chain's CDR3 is CASRSGWETQYF. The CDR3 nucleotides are TGTGCCAGCAGATCCGGGTGGGAGACCCAGTACTTC.

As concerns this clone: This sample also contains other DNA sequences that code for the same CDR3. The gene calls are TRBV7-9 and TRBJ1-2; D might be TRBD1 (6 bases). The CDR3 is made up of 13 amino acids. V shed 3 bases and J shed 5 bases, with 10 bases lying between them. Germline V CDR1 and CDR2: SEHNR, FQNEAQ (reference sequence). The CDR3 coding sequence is TGTGCCAGCAGCTTGGGGGACACTTATGGCTACACCTTC. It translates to CASSLGDTYGYTF.

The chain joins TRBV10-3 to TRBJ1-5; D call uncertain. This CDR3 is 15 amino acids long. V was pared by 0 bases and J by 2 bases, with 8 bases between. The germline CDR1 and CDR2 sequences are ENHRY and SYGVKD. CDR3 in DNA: TGTGCCATCAGTGAGTCAGGAACAGGCAATCAGCCCCAGCATTTT. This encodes CAISESGTGNQPQHF.

This chain's CDR3 is CASSFGQGSYTF. DNA of the CDR3: TGTGCCAGCAGTTTCGGACAGGGGTCCTACACCTTC. The V call is TRBV12-3 or TRBV12-4, the J call TRBJ1-2; TRBD1 aligns across 9 bases. J lost 10 bases, V lost 3 bases, and 3 bases had no gene match. The CDR3 contains 12 residues.